These 22 T cell receptor beta chains were all obtained from the same sample, sequenced in a study of T cell changes during pregnancy in multiple sclerosis. Data came from immunoSEQ multiplex PCR; TCRdb stores just in-frame clones and leaves some out. The table shows 50,000 or so clones, with 80% to 90% occurring only once. The sequencing here drew on CD8+ T cells from peripheral blood mononuclear cells, taken in the second trimester of pregnancy. The receptors here all came from a female donor with multiple sclerosis, enrolled in a pregnancy study.

V is TRBV19 and J is TRBJ2-1; tentatively, D is TRBD1 (6 bases). Germline assignment: CDR1 LNHDA and CDR2 SQIVND (reference sequence). The V gene lost 10 bases and the J gene lost 1 base, with 11 bases spanning the gap. The CDR3 spans 13 residues. This CDR3 is CATSQGSYNEQFF. CDR3 DNA: TGTGCCACATCACAGGGATCCTACAATGAGCAGTTCTTC.

V usage is TRBV7-6 and J usage is TRBJ2-7, with D unresolved. This CDR3 contains 12 residues. Germline V CDR1 and CDR2: SGHVS, FNYEAQ. V lost 5 bases and J 2 bases, leaving 7 bases between the germline ends. The CDR3 region is CASSPNTYEQYF. Here the CDR3 DNA reads TGTGCCAGCAGCCCAAACACCTACGAGCAGTACTTC.

This chain uses TRBV27 with TRBJ2-3; D might be TRBD2 (6 bases). V lost 1 base, J lost 1 base, and 9 bases lay in between. There are 15 residues in the CDR3. Germline CDR1 is MNHEY and CDR2 is SMNVEV (reference sequence). The CDR3 reads CASSLLASGTDTQYF. The CDR3, as DNA: TGTGCCAGCAGTTTATTGGCTAGCGGCACAGATACGCAGTATTTT.

The rearrangement uses TRBV15 and TRBJ2-7; TRBD2 aligns across 7 bases. After removal of 0 bases from V and 0 bases from J, the junction contained 8 bases not matched to a gene. Germline V gene lookup returns CDR1 LNHNV and CDR2 YYDKDF (reference sequence). The CDR3 covers 17 residues. This chain's CDR3 is CATSRDVAGRGSYEQYF. CDR3 nucleotide sequence: TGTGCCACCAGCAGAGATGTCGCGGGGAGGGGCTCCTACGAGCAGTACTTC. The complete variable domain, with remaining parts taken from reference TRBV15 and TRBJ2-7, reads DAMVIQNPRYQVTQFGKPVTLSCSQTLNHNVMYWYQQKSSQAPKLLFHYYDKDFNNEADTPDNFQSRRPNTSFCFLDIRSPGLGDTAMYLCATSRDVAGRGSYEQYFGPGTRLTVT.

This chain joins TRBV27 and TRBJ1-1, with TRBD1 identical over 8 bases. CDR3 size: 17 residues. Germline CDR1 and CDR2: MNHEY and SMNVEV (reference sequence). Unmatched junction bases numbered 13, after V lost 7 bases and J lost 0 bases. CDR3 loop: CASIATGVLNMNTEAFF. The DNA for the CDR3 is TGTGCCAGCATCGCGACAGGGGTTCTTAACATGAACACTGAAGCTTTCTTT.

This chain uses TRBV6-1 with TRBJ2-7; the D gene is possibly TRBD1 (6 bases). The CDR3 covers 14 residues. Germline CDR1 reads MNHNS; CDR2 reads SASEGT. The germline V and J ends were trimmed by 4 bases and 5 bases, with 15 bases remaining between them. The CDR3 spells CASSAKLQGHEQYF. The CDR3 DNA reads TGTGCCAGCAGTGCTAAGTTACAGGGCCACGAGCAGTACTTC.

This clone was counted a few times. The rearrangement uses TRBV11-2 and TRBJ1-2, with D tentatively TRBD1 (5 bases). Per germline, CDR1 SGHAT and CDR2 FQNNGV. CDR3 length: 13 residues. V was pared by 10 bases and J by 8 bases, with 20 bases between. The CDR3 loop reads CATASRGVLGYTF. The CDR3 coding sequence is TGTGCCACCGCGTCCCGGGGGGTCTTGGGCTACACCTTC. The variable domain in full, with the rest retrieved from reference TRBV11-2 and TRBJ1-2, is EAGVAQSPRYKIIEKRQSVAFWCNPISGHATLYWYQQILGQGPKLLIQFQNNGVVDDSQLPKDRFSAERLKGVDSTLKIQPAKLEDSAVYLCATASRGVLGYTFGSGTRLTVV.

This clone was detected only once. The chain joins TRBV7-3 to TRBJ2-6; 12 bases match TRBD1. The V gene end was trimmed by 5 bases and the J gene end by 0 bases; junction bases not matched to a gene: 11. CDR3 length: 20 amino acids. Germline V gene lookup returns CDR1 SGHTA and CDR2 FQGTGA. The DNA of the CDR3 is TGTGCCAGCAGCCCGACGGGACAGGGGGCCCGACGCTCTGGGGCCAACGTCCTGACTTTC. Translation gives CASSPTGQGARRSGANVLTF.

This chain joins TRBV7-8 and TRBJ1-2; TRBD1 matches 8 bases. This CDR3 has 15 amino acids. The ends lost 5 bases at V and 6 bases at J; junction bases unmatched: 11. Germline CDR1 and CDR2: SGHVS and FQNEAQ. The CDR3 coding sequence is TGTGCCAGCAGCCTAGAGAGGGGACAGGTTGATGGCTACACCTTC. It codes for CASSLERGQVDGYTF.

A note on this clone: One junction end does not reproduce the germline sequence, and a read error may be involved. This chain joins TRBV2 and TRBJ2-7, with D maybe TRBD1 (5 bases). Germline values: CDR1 SNHLY, CDR2 FYNNEI. There are 15 residues in the CDR3. This chain's CDR3 is CASSEARGSGYEQYF. CDR3 nucleotides: TGTGCCAGCAGCGAAGCAAGGGGCAGTGGCTACGAGCAGTACTTC.

The chain couples TRBV5-4 to TRBJ2-7; D call uncertain. The CDR3 has 11 residues. Germline V CDR1 and CDR2: SGHNT, YYREEE (reference sequence). The V and J ends lost 4 bases and 3 bases respectively, with 5 bases between them. The CDR3 DNA reads as TGTGCCAGCAGCCGAGACTACGAGCAGTACTTC. Amino acid sequence: CASSRDYEQYF.

The chain combines TRBV27 with TRBJ2-1; 13 bases are shared with TRBD2. The CDR3 length is 19 residues. The germline V gene has CDR1 MNHEY and CDR2 SMNVEV (reference sequence). Trimming removed 6 bases from V and 0 bases from J; junction bases left unmatched: 11. The CDR3 DNA reads TGTGCCAGCAGCCCTATGACTAGCGGGGGGCCGAGCTCCTACAATGAGCAGTTCTTC. Translated: CASSPMTSGGPSSYNEQFF.

This sequence joins TRBV29-1 and TRBJ2-7, with 13 bases matching TRBD2. The CDR3 consists of 14 residues. The V and J ends lost 6 bases and 4 bases, in that order; junction bases with no gene match: 6. Germline CDR1 reads SQVTM; CDR2 reads ANQGSEA. CDR3 bases: TGCAGCGTGGACGGACTAGCGGGAGAATACGAGCAGTACTTC. Its translation is CSVDGLAGEYEQYF.

The chain links TRBV27 to TRBJ1-1; D might be TRBD1 (5 bases). The germline V gene encodes CDR1 MNHEY and CDR2 SMNVEV (reference sequence). V was cut by 2 bases and J by 4 bases, with 32 bases left in between. This CDR3 is built from 21 residues. Here the CDR3 DNA reads TGTGCCAGCAGTTTACGTTCGCTATTGGGCTCCCCCGGGGGTAGGGGCACTGAAGCTTTCTTT. Encoded protein: CASSLRSLLGSPGGRGTEAFF.

The CDR3 protein is CASSRADRNTEAFF. In DNA, the CDR3 is TGTGCCAGCAGTCGGGCAGACAGGAACACTGAAGCTTTCTTT. This chain links TRBV6-6 with TRBJ1-1, with D possibly being TRBD1 (5 bases). This CDR3 spans 14 amino acids. The germline CDR1 and CDR2 sequences are MNHNY and SVGAGI (reference sequence). V gave up 5 bases and J gave up 1 base, with 11 bases separating them.

The chain uses TRBV15 and TRBJ1-1; D remains unclear. Looked up from germline, CDR1 is LNHNV and CDR2 is YYDKDF (reference sequence). This CDR3 is 12 amino acids long. V was pared by 5 bases and J by 7 bases, with 11 bases between. As DNA, the CDR3 is TGTGCCACCAGCGGGCGGGAGAGTGAAGCTTTCTTT. This codes for CATSGRESEAFF.

The CDR3: CSVEIDNTEAFF. The CDR3 coding sequence is TGCAGCGTTGAGATAGATAACACTGAAGCTTTCTTT. V and J are TRBV29-1 and TRBJ1-1, with D unclear. CDR1 is SQVTM and CDR2 is ANQGSEA in the germline V gene. Deletions cut 3 bases from V and 2 bases from J, with 7 bases between. This CDR3 spans 12 amino acids.

The table lists this clone with many counts. This chain joins TRBV14 and TRBJ2-3, with a possible D match to TRBD2 (5 bases). There are 13 residues in the CDR3. CDR1 is SGHDN, CDR2 FVKESK, per germline. V lost 4 bases to trimming and J lost 2 bases, with 7 bases between them. The CDR3 region is CASSPGNTDTQYF. The CDR3 nucleotides are TGTGCCAGCAGCCCCGGGAACACAGATACGCAGTATTTT.

J is TRBJ1-1 and V is TRBV7-9, with 9 bases aligning to TRBD1. This CDR3 is 13 amino acids long. V was clipped by 5 bases and J by 8 bases; unmatched bases: 6. Germline CDR1 and CDR2: SEHNR and FQNEAQ (reference sequence). CDR3 amino acids: CASSQIQGAEAFF. The DNA for the CDR3 is TGTGCCAGCAGCCAAATACAGGGGGCGGAAGCTTTCTTT. The full variable domain, with the rest looked up from reference TRBV7-9 and TRBJ1-1, is DTGVSQNPRHKITKRGQNVTFRCDPISEHNRLYWYRQTLGQGPEFLTYFQNEAQLEKSRLLSDRFSAERPKGSFSTLEIQRTEQGDSAMYLCASSQIQGAEAFFGQGTRLTVV.

The chain recombines TRBV2 with TRBJ2-5; 11 bases are a match to TRBD2. Unmatched junction bases numbered 4, after V lost 6 bases and J lost 4 bases. Looked up from germline, CDR1 is SNHLY and CDR2 is FYNNEI. The CDR3 contains 14 residues. CDR3 nucleotides: TGTGCCAGCAGGATTAGCGGGAGGGGAGAGACCCAGTACTTC. It is translated as CASRISGRGETQYF.

This clone was seen a handful of times. This CDR3 is CASSSAAHTEAFF. The CDR3 nucleotides read TGTGCCAGCAGCTCCGCAGCGCACACTGAAGCTTTCTTT. The gene calls are TRBV7-3 and TRBJ1-1; the D is unclear. The CDR3 contains 13 residues. V lost 4 bases and J 3 bases, leaving 9 bases between the germline ends. Per germline, CDR1 SGHTA and CDR2 FQGTGA.

The V and J genes are TRBV4-2 and TRBJ2-2, with D possibly matching TRBD2 (6 bases). The length of the CDR3 is 14 residues. CDR1 is LGHNA and CDR2 is YNFKEQ in the germline V gene. V was clipped by 0 bases and J by 6 bases, with 8 bases between them. The CDR3 reads CASSQEGEAGELFF. The CDR3 nucleotides are TGTGCCAGCAGCCAAGAAGGGGAGGCCGGGGAGCTGTTTTTT.